This T cell receptor (beta chain) is drawn from a study of blood T cell repertoires in COVID-19. The table came from immunoSEQ multiplex PCR; TCRdb's copy has only in-frame clones and leaves some out. The sample has over 150,000 clones, 85% to 90% seen once. V was pared by 6 bases and J by 5 bases, with 4 bases of the junction left unmatched. This CDR3 is built from 13 residues. From germline, CDR1 is MGHDK and CDR2 SYGVNS. Input material: peripheral blood. The rearrangement links TRBV25-1 to TRBJ2-7; 10 bases fit TRBD1. The clonotype was recovered from a man aged 40-49 years with active or convalescent COVID-19. The CDR3: CASSGTGAHEQYF. The CDR3 DNA follows: TGTGCCAGCAGCGGGACAGGGGCCCACGAGCAGTACTTC.